What follows are 12 T cell receptor beta chains derived from one specimen sequenced in a study of T-cell reconstitution after alpha-beta-depleted transplantation in children. The library targeted TCRbeta and was prepared with unique molecular identifiers. One entry per CDR3 protein results from TCRdb running MiXCR on the PCR reads. This sample yields fewer than 250,000 distinct CDR3 sequences, of which 6.5% to 10% are seen a single time; almost 6.5% belongs to the top ten. The source material was PBMCs, mostly from graft donor cells, sampled 180 days after TCRalphabeta/CD19-depleted stem cell transplant. These receptors all stem from a male patient aged 10 to 17 who had a stem cell transplant for acute lymphoblastic leukemia, so the T cells may come from the graft donor.

This clonotype has more than one count but fewer than ten. The J gene is TRBJ1-5, the V gene TRBV18; D perhaps matches TRBD1 (5 bases). Germline CDR1 is KGHSH and CDR2 is LQKENI. Trimming shortened V by 6 bases and J by 5 bases, and 11 bases separated the two germline ends. The CDR3 extends over 13 amino acids. CDR3 nucleotides: TGTGCCAGCTCTTCGGGGGTTCATCAGCCCCAGCATTTT. Protein sequence: CASSSGVHQPQHF.

This clonotype has a count of ten or more. The chain joins TRBV6-5 to TRBJ1-2; D remains ambiguous. V was pared by 0 bases and J by 3 bases, with 11 bases between. The CDR3 totals 15 residues. CDR1 is MNHEY, CDR2 SVGAGI, per germline. CDR3 sequence (DNA): TGTGCCAGCAGTTACTCGTCGATTTATGACTATGGCTACACCTTC. Its protein is CASSYSSIYDYGYTF.

This clonotype has ten or more counts. The chain links TRBV3-1 to TRBJ2-1, with no clear D. Trimming cost V 0 bases and J 5 bases, with 11 bases left between them. The CDR3 totals 15 residues. Germline V lookup: CDR1 LGHDT, CDR2 YNNKEL (reference sequence). CDR3 nucleotides: TGTGCCAGCAGCCAAGAAGGACGGCCAGACAATGAGCAGTTCTTC. Its translation: CASSQEGRPDNEQFF.

This clonotype was observed at least ten times. V and J are TRBV12-3 or TRBV12-4 and TRBJ1-2; the D gene is possibly TRBD1 (5 bases). The CDR3 has 13 amino acids. Trimming shortened V by 3 bases and J by 4 bases, and 9 bases separated the two germline ends. The CDR3 DNA follows: TGTGCCAGCAGTTTGAGGGGAGGCTATGGCTACACCTTC. Amino acid sequence: CASSLRGGYGYTF.

The rearrangement links TRBV10-3 to TRBJ1-1, with D unresolved. Germline V gene sequence: CDR1 ENHRY, CDR2 SYGVKD. This CDR3 is 15 amino acids long. The V end lost 4 bases, the J end lost 2 bases, and 14 bases lay between the germline ends. The CDR3 here is CAISAVASPNTEAFF. DNA for the CDR3: TGTGCCATCAGTGCCGTGGCCAGTCCTAACACTGAAGCTTTCTTT.

This clonotype was counted at least ten times. The CDR3 coding sequence is TGTGCCAGCAGCCGGAGTGGTAGCACAGATACGCAGTATTTT. This translates into CASSRSGSTDTQYF. V and J are TRBV12-3 or TRBV12-4 and TRBJ2-3; D gene unclear. The CDR3 runs to 14 residues. The ends were cut back, 6 bases at V and 0 bases at J, with 10 bases in the middle.

The chain links TRBV5-6 to TRBJ2-1; a possible D gene is TRBD2 (5 bases). This CDR3 is built from 16 residues. The germline V gene encodes CDR1 SGHDT and CDR2 YYEEEE. The V end was cut by 7 bases, the J end by 3 bases, with 20 bases between. The CDR3 is CASYPRGFAHYNEQFF. CDR3 DNA: TGTGCCAGCTACCCCCGAGGGTTCGCACACTACAATGAGCAGTTCTTC.

This clonotype showed up many times. The chain employs TRBV7-2 and TRBJ2-1; no clear D. Looked up from germline, CDR1 is SGHTA and CDR2 is FQGNSA. V was shortened by 7 bases and J by 4 bases, with 14 bases between the two germline ends. This CDR3 comprises 14 residues. The CDR3 sequence is CASNPRTDYNEQFF. CDR3 sequence (DNA): TGTGCCAGCAACCCCAGGACGGATTACAATGAGCAGTTCTTC.

The sample holds many counts of this clonotype. The J gene is TRBJ2-1, the V gene TRBV13; TRBD2 aligns across 11 bases. The length of the CDR3 is 17 residues. The junction had 8 bases not matched to a gene; V was cut back by 0 bases and J by 7 bases. Germline V lookup: CDR1 PRHDT, CDR2 FYEKMQ (reference sequence). The CDR3 here is CASSLGRASGGMNEQFF. For the CDR3, the DNA is TGTGCCAGCAGCTTAGGCCGGGCTAGCGGGGGGATGAATGAGCAGTTCTTC.

This clonotype was seen ten or more times. The chain recombines TRBV3-1 with TRBJ2-7; D call uncertain. This CDR3 has 13 residues. Germline V gene data show CDR1 as LGHDT and CDR2 as YNNKEL (reference sequence). The V and J ends lost 0 bases and 4 bases respectively, with 7 bases between them. Written as DNA, the CDR3 is TGTGCCAGCAGCCAAGAGTCTTTTTACGAGCAGTACTTC. Translating it yields CASSQESFYEQYF.

This clonotype has at least ten counts. The rearrangement joins TRBV5-6 to TRBJ1-2; the D gene is possibly TRBD1 (6 bases). From germline, CDR1 is SGHDT and CDR2 YYEEEE. CDR3 length equals 15 residues. Between the trimmed V and J ends, which lost 2 bases and 1 base, there was a span of 12 bases. The CDR3 DNA sequence: TGTGCCAGCAGCTTCAGGACAGACCATAACTATGGCTACACCTTC. Its translation: CASSFRTDHNYGYTF.

This clonotype was counted at least ten times. V usage is TRBV4-2 and J usage is TRBJ1-2; D is ambiguous. Germline CDR1 and CDR2: LGHNA and YNFKEQ. CDR3 length: 14 amino acids. Deletions cut 0 bases from V and 8 bases from J, with 13 bases between. This CDR3 reads CASSQEGRIWGYTF. Written as DNA, the CDR3 is TGTGCCAGCAGCCAAGAGGGAAGGATTTGGGGCTACACCTTC.